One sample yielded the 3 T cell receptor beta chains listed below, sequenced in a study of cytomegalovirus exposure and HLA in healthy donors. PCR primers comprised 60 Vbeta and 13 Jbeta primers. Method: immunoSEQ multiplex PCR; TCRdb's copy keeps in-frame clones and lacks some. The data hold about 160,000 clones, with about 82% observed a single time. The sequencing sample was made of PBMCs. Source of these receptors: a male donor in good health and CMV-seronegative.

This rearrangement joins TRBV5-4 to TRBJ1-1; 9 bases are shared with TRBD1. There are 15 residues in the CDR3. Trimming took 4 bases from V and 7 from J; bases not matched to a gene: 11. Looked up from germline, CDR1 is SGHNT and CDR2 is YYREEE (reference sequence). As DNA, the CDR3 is TGTGCCAGCAGCGCTCGGACAGGGGAGGTGAATGAAGCTTTCTTT. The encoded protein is CASSARTGEVNEAFF. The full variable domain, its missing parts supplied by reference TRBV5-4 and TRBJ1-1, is ETGVTQSPTHLIKTRGQQVTLRCSSQSGHNTVSWYQQALGQGPQFIFQYYREEENGRGNFPPRFSGLQFPNYSSELNVNALELDDSALYLCASSARTGEVNEAFFGQGTRLTVV.

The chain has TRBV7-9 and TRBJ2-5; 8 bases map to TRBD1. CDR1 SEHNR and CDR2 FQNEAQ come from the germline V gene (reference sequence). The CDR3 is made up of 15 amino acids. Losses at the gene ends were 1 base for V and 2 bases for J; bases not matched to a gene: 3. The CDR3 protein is CASSLVGQGQETQYF. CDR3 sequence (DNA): TGTGCCAGCAGCTTAGTAGGACAGGGTCAAGAGACCCAGTACTTC.

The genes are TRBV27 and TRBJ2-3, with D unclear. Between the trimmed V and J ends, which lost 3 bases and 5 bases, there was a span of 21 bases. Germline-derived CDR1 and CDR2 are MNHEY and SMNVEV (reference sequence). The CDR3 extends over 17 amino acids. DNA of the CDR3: TGTGCCAGCAGTTTTCGTAGGCAGCTCACAGCCAAAGATACGCAGTATTTT. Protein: CASSFRRQLTAKDTQYF.